Described below is a single TCR beta chain sequence and its context. As processed by the authors: Estimated nucleated cell counts came from reference gene primer amplification. TCRdb's table, derived via immunoSEQ multiplex PCR, lists solely in-frame clones and lacks some. V and J calls plus clone size are reproduced from that table; the DNA served to infer D and trimming. The sample contains 75,000 to 100,000 clones, 75% to 85% of which appear only once. The data originate from a study of blood T cell repertoires in COVID-19. Turning to the study itself: The United States, Italy and Spain supplied acute and convalescent COVID-19 samples. From T cells, B-cell-depleted T cells, or PBMCs came the material, which was cDNA or gDNA.

With 4 bases clipped from V and 0 bases from J, the junction kept 6 bases outside the gene matches. Germline values: CDR1 MRHNA, CDR2 SNTAGT. There are 17 residues in the CDR3. The sample comprised peripheral blood. This sequence was found in a woman of 80 years or more with acute or convalescent COVID-19. This chain uses TRBV6-4 with TRBJ2-3, with 11 bases that match TRBD1. The CDR3 loop reads CASSGWTGGPSTDTQYF. The CDR3 nucleotides read TGTGCCAGCAGTGGCTGGACAGGGGGCCCTAGCACAGATACGCAGTATTTT.